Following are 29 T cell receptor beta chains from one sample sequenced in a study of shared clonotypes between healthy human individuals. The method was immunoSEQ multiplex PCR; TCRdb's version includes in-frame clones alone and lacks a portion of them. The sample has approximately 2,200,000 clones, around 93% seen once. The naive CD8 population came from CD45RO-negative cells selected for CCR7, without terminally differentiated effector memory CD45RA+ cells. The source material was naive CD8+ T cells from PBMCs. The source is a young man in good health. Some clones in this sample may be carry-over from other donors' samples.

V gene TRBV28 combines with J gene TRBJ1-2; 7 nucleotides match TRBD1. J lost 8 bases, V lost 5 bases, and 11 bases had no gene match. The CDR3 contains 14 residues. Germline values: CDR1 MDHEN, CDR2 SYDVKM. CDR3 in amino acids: CASSPTRTGAGYTF. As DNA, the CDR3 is TGTGCCAGCAGTCCTACCCGTACAGGGGCCGGCTACACCTTC.

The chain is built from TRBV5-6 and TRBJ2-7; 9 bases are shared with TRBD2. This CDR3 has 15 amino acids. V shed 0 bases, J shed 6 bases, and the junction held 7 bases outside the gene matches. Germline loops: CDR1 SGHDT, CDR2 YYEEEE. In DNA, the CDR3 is TGTGCCAGCAGCTTGGCGCGCAGCGGGAGGATCGAGCAGTACTTC. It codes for CASSLARSGRIEQYF.

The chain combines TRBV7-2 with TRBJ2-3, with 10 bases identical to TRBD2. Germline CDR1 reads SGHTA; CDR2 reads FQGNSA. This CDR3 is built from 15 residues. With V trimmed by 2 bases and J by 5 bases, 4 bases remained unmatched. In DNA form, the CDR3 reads TGTGCCAGCAGCTTATTAGCGGGAGGAAGAGATACGCAGTATTTT. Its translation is CASSLLAGGRDTQYF.

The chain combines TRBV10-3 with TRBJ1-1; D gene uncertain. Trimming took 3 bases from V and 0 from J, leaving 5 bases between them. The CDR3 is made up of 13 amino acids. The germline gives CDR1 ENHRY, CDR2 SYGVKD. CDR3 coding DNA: TGTGCCATCAGTGACCTTATGAACACTGAAGCTTTCTTT. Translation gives CAISDLMNTEAFF.

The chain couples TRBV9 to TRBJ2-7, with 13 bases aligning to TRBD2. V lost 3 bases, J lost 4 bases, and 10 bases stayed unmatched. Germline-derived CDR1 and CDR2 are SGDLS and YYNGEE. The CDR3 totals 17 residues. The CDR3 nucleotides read TGTGCCAGCAGCGGGACTAGCGGGAGACCTAACCCGTACGAGCAGTACTTC. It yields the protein CASSGTSGRPNPYEQYF.

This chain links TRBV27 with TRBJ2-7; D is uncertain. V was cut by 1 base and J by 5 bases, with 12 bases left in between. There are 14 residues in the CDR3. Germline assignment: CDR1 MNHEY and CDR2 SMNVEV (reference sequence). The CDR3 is CASSLWASWDEQYF. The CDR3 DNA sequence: TGTGCCAGCAGTTTATGGGCTAGTTGGGACGAGCAGTACTTC.

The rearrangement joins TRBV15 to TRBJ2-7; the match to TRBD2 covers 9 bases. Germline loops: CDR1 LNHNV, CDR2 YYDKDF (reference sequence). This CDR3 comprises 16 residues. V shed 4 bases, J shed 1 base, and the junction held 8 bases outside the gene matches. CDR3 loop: CATSTTSGGFSYEQYF. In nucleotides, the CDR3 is TGTGCCACCAGCACGACTAGCGGAGGCTTTTCCTACGAGCAGTACTTC. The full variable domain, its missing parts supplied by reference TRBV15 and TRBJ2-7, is DAMVIQNPRYQVTQFGKPVTLSCSQTLNHNVMYWYQQKSSQAPKLLFHYYDKDFNNEADTPDNFQSRRPNTSFCFLDIRSPGLGDTAMYLCATSTTSGGFSYEQYFGPGTRLTVT.

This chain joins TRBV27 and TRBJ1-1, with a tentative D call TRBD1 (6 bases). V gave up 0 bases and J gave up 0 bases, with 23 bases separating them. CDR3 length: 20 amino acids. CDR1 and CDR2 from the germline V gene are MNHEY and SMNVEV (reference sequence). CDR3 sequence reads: CASSLSSKPGQRIMNTEAFF. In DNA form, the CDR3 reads TGTGCCAGCAGTTTATCGTCGAAACCGGGACAACGGATTATGAACACTGAAGCTTTCTTT.

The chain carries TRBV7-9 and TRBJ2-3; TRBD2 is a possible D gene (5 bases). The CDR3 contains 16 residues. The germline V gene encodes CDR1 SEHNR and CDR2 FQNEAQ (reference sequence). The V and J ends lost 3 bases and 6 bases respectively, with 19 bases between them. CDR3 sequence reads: CASSFPLEVLSDTQYF. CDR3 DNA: TGTGCCAGCAGCTTCCCCTTGGAGGTTTTGTCTGATACGCAGTATTTT. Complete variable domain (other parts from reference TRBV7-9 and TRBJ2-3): DTGVSQNPRHKITKRGQNVTFRCDPISEHNRLYWYRQTLGQGPEFLTYFQNEAQLEKSRLLSDRFSAERPKGSFSTLEIQRTEQGDSAMYLCASSFPLEVLSDTQYFGPGTRLTVL.

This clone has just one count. CDR3 sequence reads: CASSQDYGQGETQYF. Written as DNA, the CDR3 is TGCGCCAGCAGCCAAGATTACGGACAAGGTGAGACCCAGTACTTC. The chain uses TRBV4-1 and TRBJ2-5; TRBD1 is a possible D gene (5 bases). The germline V gene has CDR1 MGHRA and CDR2 YSYEKL. Trimming pared 0 bases from V and 5 bases from J, leaving 13 bases between. CDR3 length equals 15 residues.

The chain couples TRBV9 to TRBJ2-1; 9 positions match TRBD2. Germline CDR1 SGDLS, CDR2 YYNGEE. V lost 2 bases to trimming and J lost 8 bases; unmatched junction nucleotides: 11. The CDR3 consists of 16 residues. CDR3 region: CASSVTGGRGWDEQFF. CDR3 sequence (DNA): TGTGCCAGCAGCGTCACTGGCGGGAGGGGCTGGGATGAGCAGTTCTTC.

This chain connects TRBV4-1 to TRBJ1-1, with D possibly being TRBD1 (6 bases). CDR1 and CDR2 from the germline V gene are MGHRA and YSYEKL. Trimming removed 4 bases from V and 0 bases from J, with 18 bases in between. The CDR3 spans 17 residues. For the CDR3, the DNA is TGCGCCAGCAGCCTAACAACTAACAGGGCCCTGAACACTGAAGCTTTCTTT. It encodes CASSLTTNRALNTEAFF.

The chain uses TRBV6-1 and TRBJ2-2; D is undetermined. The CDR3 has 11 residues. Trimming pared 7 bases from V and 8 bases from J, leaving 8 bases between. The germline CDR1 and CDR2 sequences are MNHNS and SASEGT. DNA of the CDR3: TGTGCCAGCAAACTCGGGGGGGAGCTGTTTTTT. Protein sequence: CASKLGGELFF.

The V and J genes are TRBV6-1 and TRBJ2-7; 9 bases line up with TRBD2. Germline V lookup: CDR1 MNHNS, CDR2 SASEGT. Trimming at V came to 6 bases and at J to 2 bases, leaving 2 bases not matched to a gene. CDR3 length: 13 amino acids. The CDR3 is CASRPSGTYEQYF. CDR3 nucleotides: TGTGCCAGCAGACCTAGCGGGACCTACGAGCAGTACTTC.

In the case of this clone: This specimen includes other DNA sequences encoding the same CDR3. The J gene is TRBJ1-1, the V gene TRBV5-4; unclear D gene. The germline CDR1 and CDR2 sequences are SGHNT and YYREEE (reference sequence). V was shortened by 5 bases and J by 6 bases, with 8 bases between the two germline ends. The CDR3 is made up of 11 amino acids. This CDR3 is CASSFGSEAFF. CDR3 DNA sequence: TGTGCCAGCAGTTTTGGTTCTGAAGCTTTCTTT.

In DNA, the CDR3 is TGCGCCAGCAGCCAAAACGCTAACTCCTACGAGCAGTACTTC. As protein: CASSQNANSYEQYF. The chain links TRBV4-3 to TRBJ2-7; no firm D call. Between the trimmed V and J ends, which lost 2 bases and 0 bases, there was a span of 8 bases. From germline, CDR1 is LGHNA and CDR2 YSLEER. The CDR3 covers 14 residues.

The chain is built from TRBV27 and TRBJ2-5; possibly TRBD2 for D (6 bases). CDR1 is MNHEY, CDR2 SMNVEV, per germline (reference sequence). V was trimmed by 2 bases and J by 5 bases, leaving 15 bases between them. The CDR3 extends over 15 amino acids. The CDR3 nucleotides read TGTGCCAGCAGTTTAACTTGGAGGGCCGGGGAGACCCAGTACTTC. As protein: CASSLTWRAGETQYF.

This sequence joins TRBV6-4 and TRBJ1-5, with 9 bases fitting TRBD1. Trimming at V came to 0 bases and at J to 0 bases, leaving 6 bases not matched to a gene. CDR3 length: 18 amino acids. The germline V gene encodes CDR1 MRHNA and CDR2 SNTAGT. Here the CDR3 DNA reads TGTGCCAGCAGTGACTCCAGGACAGGGGTGGATAGCAATCAGCCCCAGCATTTT. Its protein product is CASSDSRTGVDSNQPQHF.

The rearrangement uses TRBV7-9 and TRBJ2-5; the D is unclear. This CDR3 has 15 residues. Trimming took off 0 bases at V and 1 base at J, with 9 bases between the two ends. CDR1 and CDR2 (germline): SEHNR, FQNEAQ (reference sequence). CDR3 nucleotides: TGTGCCAGCAGCTTAGCATACAGAGGCCAAGAGACCCAGTACTTC. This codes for CASSLAYRGQETQYF.

DNA of the CDR3: TGTGCCAGCAGTCTCTCCCGCAACGAGCACGAGCAGTACTTC. Its translation: CASSLSRNEHEQYF. The chain combines TRBV7-9 with TRBJ2-7; no clear D gene. There are 14 residues in the CDR3. V lost 6 bases and J lost 5, with 17 bases in between. Germline V gene sequence: CDR1 SEHNR, CDR2 FQNEAQ (reference sequence).

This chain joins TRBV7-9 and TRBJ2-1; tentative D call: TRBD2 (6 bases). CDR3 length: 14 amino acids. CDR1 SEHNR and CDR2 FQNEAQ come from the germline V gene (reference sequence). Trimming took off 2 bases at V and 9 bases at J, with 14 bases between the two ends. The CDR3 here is CASSLSGSGLEQFF. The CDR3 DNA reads TGTGCCAGCAGCTTATCTGGTAGCGGACTTGAGCAGTTCTTC.

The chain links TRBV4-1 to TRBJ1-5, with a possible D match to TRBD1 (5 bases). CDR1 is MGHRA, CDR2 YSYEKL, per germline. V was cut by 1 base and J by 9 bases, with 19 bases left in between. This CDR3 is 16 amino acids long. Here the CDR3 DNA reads TGCGCCAGCAGCCAAGCCTGGAGGGTCGTCGGGGCGCCCCAGCATTTT. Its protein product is CASSQAWRVVGAPQHF.

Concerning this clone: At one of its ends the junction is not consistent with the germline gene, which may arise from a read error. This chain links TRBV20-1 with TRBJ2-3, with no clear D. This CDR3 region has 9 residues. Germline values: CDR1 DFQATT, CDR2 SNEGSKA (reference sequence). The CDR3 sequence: CSAISTAPF. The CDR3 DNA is TGCAGTGCTATAAGTACCGCACCTTTT.

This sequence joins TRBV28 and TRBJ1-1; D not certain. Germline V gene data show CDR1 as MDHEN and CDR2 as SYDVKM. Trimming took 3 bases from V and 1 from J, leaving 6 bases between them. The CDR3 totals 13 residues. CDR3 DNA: TGTGCCAGCAGTTTTAACGGGAACACTGAAGCTTTCTTT. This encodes CASSFNGNTEAFF.

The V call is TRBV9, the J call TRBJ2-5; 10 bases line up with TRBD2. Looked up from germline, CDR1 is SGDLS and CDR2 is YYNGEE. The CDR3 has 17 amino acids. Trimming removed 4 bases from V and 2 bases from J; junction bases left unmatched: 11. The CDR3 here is CASSPPLGLAEQETQYF. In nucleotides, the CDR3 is TGTGCCAGCAGCCCCCCACTCGGACTAGCGGAACAAGAGACCCAGTACTTC.

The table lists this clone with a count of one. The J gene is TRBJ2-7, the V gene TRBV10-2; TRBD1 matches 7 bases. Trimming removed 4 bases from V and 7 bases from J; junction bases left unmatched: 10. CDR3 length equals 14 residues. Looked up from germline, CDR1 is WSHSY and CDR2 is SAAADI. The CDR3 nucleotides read TGCGCCAGCAGTGCCTTAAACAGGGGCATGGAGCAGTACTTC. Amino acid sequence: CASSALNRGMEQYF.

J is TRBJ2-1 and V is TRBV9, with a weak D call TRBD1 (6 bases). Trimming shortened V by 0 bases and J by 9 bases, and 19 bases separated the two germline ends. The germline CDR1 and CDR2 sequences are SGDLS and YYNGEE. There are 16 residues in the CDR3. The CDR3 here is CASSVGQGFLSVEQFF. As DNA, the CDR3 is TGTGCCAGCAGCGTAGGCCAGGGGTTTCTTTCTGTTGAGCAGTTCTTC.

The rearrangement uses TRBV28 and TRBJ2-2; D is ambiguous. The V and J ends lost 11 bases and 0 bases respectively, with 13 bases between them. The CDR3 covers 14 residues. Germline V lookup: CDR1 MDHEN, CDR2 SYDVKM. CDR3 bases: TGTGCCGTTCGAGCGACCTCGAACACCGGGGAGCTGTTTTTT. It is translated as CAVRATSNTGELFF. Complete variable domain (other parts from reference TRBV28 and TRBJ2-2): DVKVTQSSRYLVKRTGEKVFLECVQDMDHENMFWYRQDPGLGLRLIYFSYDVKMKEKGDIPEGYSVSREKKERFSLILESASTNQTSMYLCAVRATSNTGELFFGEGSRLTVL.

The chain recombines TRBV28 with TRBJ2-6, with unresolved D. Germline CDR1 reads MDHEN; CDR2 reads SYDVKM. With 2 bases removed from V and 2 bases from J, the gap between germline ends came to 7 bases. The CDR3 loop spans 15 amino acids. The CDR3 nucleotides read TGTGCCAGCAGTTTAATAACCACTGGGGCCAACGTCCTGACTTTC. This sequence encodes CASSLITTGANVLTF.